The T cell receptor beta chain under discussion was sequenced for a study of human CD8 memory T cell subsets. There are 11 residues in the CDR3. Germline CDR1 MNHEY, CDR2 SVGEGT. Libraries for TCR beta were constructed using UMI-labeled 5' RACE. For each CDR3 protein, TCRdb gives one entry from its re-call of the 5' RACE reads, without DNA. Its clone listing holds some 10,000 distinct CDR3 sequences. Stem-like memory CD8+ T cells (TSTEM) showed a CCR7+ PD-1- TIGIT- phenotype. Healthy donor buffy coats were the source of the PBMC. It was by negative magnetic separation that total CD8+ T cells were enriched. Each subset gave duplicate vials of under 170,000 sorted CD8+ T cells for RNA.

The sequence derives from a human donor in good health. The source material was CD8+ stem-like memory T cells (TSCM and TCM) sorted from PBMCs. The subset is: stem-like memory CD8 T cells (TSTEM), CCR7+ PD-1- TIGIT-. V gene TRBV6-2 or TRBV6-3 combines with J gene TRBJ2-7. The CDR3 loop is CASRLYVEQYF.